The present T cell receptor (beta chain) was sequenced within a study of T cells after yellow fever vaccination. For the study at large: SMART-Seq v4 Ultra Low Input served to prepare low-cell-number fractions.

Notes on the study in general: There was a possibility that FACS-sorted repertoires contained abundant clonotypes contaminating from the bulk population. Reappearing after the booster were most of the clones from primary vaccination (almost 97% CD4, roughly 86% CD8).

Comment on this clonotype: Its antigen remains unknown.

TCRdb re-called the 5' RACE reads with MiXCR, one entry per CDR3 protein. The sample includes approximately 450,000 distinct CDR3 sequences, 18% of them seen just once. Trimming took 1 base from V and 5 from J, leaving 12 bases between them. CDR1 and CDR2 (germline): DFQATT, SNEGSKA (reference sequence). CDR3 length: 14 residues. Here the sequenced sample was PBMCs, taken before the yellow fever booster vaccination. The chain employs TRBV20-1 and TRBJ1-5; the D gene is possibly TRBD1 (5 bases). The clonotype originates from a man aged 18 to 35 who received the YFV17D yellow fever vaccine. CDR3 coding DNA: TGCAGTGCTAGAGTAGGACAAGCGGATCAGCCCCAGCATTTT. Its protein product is CSARVGQADQPQHF.